This T cell receptor beta chain was observed in a study of blood T cell repertoires in COVID-19. Study at large: T cells, B-cell-depleted T cells, or PBMCs provided the cDNA or gDNA that served as material.

Original data processing: Nucleated cell number was recorded as an estimate derived from reference gene primer amplification. Repertoires were generated with immunoSEQ multiplex PCR, while TCRdb's copy carries only in-frame clones and drops some. The DNA was the basis for D and trimming; V, J and clone size are from that table. The sample holds 200,000 or so clones, around 84% seen once. Looked up from germline, CDR1 is LNHDA and CDR2 is SQIVND (reference sequence). This CDR3 is 15 amino acids long. The trim removed 3 bases at V and 5 bases at J, leaving 5 bases unmatched. The rearrangement joins TRBV19 to TRBJ1-5; 9 bases fit TRBD1. Sequencing was done on a sample of peripheral blood. The source of this sequence is a man between 60 and 75 years old with acute or convalescent COVID-19. CDR3 coding DNA: TGTGCCAGTAGTATCGGGGGGACAGGGTATCAGCCCCAGCATTTT. Protein sequence: CASSIGGTGYQPQHF.